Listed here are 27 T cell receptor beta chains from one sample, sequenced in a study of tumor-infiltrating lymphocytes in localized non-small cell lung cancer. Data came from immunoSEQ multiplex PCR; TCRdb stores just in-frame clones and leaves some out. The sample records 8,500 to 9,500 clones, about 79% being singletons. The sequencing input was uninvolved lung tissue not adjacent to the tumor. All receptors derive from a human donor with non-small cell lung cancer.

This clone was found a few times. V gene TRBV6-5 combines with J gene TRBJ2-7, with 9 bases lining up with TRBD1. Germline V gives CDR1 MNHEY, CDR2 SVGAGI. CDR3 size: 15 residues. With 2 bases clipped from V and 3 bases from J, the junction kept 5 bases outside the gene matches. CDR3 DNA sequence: TGTGCCAGCAGTTACGAGGGGACAGGGCGCTACGAGCAGTACTTC. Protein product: CASSYEGTGRYEQYF.

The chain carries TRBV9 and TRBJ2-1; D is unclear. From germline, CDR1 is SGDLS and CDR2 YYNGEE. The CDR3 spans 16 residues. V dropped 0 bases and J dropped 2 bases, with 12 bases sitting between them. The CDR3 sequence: CASSVVSQTPYNEQFF. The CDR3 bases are TGTGCCAGCAGCGTAGTTTCTCAAACTCCCTACAATGAGCAGTTCTTC.

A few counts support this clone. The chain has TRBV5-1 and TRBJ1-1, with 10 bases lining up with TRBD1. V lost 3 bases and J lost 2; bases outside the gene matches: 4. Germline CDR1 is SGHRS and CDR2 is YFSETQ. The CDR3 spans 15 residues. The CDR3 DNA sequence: TGCGCCAGCAGCTGGGGGGACAGGGGCAACACTGAAGCTTTCTTT. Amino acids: CASSWGDRGNTEAFF.

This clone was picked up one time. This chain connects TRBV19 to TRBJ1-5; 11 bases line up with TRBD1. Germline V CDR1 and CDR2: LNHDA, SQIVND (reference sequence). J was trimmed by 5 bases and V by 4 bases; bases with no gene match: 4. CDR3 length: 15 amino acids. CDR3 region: CASSNGQGAYQPQHF. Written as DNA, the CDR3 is TGTGCCAGTAGTAACGGACAGGGGGCGTATCAGCCCCAGCATTTT.

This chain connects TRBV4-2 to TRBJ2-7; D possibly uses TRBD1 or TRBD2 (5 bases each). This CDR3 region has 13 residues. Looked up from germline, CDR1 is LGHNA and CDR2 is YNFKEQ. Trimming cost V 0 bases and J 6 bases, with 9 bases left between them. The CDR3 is CASSQDWGSEQYF. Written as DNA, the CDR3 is TGTGCCAGCAGCCAAGACTGGGGGAGCGAGCAGTACTTC.

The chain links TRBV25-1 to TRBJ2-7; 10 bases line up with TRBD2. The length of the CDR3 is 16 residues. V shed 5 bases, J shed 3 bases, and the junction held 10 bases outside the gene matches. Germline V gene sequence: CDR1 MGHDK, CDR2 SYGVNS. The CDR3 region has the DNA TGTGCCAGCAGTACGCTAGCGGGAGTTTCCCTCTACGAGCAGTACTTC. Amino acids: CASSTLAGVSLYEQYF.

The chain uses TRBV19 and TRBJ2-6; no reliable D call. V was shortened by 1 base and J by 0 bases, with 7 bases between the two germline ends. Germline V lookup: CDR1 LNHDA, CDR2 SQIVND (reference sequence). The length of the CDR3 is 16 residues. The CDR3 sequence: CASSIGVLSGANVLTF. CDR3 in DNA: TGTGCCAGTAGTATAGGCGTTCTCTCTGGGGCCAACGTCCTGACTTTC.

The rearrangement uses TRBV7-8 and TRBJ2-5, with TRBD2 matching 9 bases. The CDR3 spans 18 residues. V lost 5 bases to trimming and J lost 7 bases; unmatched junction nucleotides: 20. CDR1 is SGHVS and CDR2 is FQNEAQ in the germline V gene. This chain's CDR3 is CASSPYLILAGGAGTQYF. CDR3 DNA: TGTGCCAGCAGCCCGTACCTGATTTTGGCGGGAGGGGCAGGGACCCAGTACTTC.

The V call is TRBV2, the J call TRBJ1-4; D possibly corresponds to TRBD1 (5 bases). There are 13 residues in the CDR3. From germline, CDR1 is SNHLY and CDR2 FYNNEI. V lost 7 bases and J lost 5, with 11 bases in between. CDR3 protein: CASMRTQNEKLFF. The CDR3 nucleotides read TGTGCCAGCATGCGGACACAAAATGAAAAACTGTTTTTT.

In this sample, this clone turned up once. The CDR3 DNA is TGTGCCAGCAGCCCGAGACTAGCGACGTACCAAGAGACCCAGTACTTC. Amino acid sequence: CASSPRLATYQETQYF. The chain is built from TRBV7-2 and TRBJ2-5; 8 bases line up with TRBD2. The CDR3 is 16 residues long. From germline, CDR1 is SGHTA and CDR2 FQGNSA. V shed 5 bases and J 0 bases; nucleotides not matched to a gene: 8.

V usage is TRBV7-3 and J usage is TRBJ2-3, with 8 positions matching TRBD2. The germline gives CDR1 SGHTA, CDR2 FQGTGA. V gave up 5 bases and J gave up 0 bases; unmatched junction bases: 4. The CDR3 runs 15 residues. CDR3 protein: CASSQTSASTDTQYF. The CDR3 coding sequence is TGTGCCAGCAGCCAGACTAGCGCGAGCACAGATACGCAGTATTTT.

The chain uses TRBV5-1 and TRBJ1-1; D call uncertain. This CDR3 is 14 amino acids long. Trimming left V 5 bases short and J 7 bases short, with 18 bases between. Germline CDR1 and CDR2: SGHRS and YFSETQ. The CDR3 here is CASRSSGEVGEAFF. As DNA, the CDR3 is TGCGCCAGCAGGAGCTCCGGGGAGGTGGGTGAAGCTTTCTTT.

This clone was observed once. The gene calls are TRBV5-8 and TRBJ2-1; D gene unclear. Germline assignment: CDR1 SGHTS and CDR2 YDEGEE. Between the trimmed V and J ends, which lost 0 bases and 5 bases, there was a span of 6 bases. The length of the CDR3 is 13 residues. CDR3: CASSLVNNNEQFF. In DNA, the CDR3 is TGTGCCAGCAGCTTGGTGAATAACAATGAGCAGTTCTTC.

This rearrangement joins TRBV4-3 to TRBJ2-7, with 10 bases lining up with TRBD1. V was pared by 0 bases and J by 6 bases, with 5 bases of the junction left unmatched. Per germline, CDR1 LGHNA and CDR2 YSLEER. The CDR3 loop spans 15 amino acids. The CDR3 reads CASSQDGTGAGEQYF. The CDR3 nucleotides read TGCGCCAGCAGCCAAGATGGGACAGGGGCCGGCGAGCAGTACTTC.

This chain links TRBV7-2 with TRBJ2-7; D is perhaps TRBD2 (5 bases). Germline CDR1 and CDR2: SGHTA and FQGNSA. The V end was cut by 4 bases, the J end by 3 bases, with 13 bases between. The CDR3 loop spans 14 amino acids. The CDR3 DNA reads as TGTGCCAGCAGCTCTCAAAACGGGGTCTACGAGCAGTACTTC. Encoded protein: CASSSQNGVYEQYF.

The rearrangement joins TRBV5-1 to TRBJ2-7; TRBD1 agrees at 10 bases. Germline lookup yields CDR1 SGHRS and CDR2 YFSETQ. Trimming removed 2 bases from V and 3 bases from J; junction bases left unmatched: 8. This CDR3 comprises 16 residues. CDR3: CASSFFGGTGDYEQYF. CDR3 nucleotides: TGCGCCAGCAGCTTTTTCGGGGGGACAGGGGACTACGAGCAGTACTTC.

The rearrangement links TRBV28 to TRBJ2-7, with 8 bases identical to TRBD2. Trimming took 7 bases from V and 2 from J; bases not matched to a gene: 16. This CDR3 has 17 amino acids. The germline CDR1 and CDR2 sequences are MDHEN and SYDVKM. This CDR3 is CASTHHPSGLRTYEQYF. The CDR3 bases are TGTGCCAGCACCCACCATCCTAGCGGGTTAAGAACCTACGAGCAGTACTTC.

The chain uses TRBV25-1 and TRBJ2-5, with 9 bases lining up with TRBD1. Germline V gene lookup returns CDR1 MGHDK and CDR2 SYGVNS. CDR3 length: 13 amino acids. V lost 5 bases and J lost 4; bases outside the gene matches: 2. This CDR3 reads CASSRDRVETQYF. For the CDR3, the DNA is TGTGCCAGCAGTCGGGACAGGGTAGAGACCCAGTACTTC.

CDR3 in DNA: TGTGCCAGCAGCTTAGCGTCCCGGGACGAGCAGTACTTC. Translating it yields CASSLASRDEQYF. The chain carries TRBV7-9 and TRBJ2-7; D is ambiguous. Germline assignment: CDR1 SEHNR and CDR2 FQNEAQ (reference sequence). The V end lost 0 bases, the J end lost 5 bases, and 8 bases lay between the germline ends. This CDR3 has 13 residues.

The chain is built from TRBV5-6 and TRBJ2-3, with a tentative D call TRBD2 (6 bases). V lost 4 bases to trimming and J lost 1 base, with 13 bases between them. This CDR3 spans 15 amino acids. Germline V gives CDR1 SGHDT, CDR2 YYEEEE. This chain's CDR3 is CASSRAGSGTDTQYF. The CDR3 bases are TGTGCCAGCAGCCGGGCGGGGTCGGGCACAGATACGCAGTATTTT.

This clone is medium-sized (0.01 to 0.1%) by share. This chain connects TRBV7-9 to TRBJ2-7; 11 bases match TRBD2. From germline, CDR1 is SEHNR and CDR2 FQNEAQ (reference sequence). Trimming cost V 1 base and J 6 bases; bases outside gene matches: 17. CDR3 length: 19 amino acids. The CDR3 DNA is TGTGCCAGCAGCTTAGGCTTTGTGGCTAGCGGGAGGCCCTTCGGCGAGCAGTACTTC. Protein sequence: CASSLGFVASGRPFGEQYF.

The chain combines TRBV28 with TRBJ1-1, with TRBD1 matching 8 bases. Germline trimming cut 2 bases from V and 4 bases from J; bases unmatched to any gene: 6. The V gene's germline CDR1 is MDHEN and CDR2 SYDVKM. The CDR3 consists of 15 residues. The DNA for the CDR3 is TGTGCCAGCAGTTTACGCAGGGGGCGTCGCACTGAAGCTTTCTTT. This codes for CASSLRRGRRTEAFF.

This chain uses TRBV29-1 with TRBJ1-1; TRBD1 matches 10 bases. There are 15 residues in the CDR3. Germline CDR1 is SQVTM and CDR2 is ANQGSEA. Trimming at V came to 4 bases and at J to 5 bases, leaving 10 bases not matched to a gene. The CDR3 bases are TGCAGCGTTGGCGGGGACAGGGGATGGGGGACTGAAGCTTTCTTT. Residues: CSVGGDRGWGTEAFF. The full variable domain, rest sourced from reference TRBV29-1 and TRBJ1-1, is SAVISQKPSRDICQRGTSLTIQCQVDSQVTMMFWYRQQPGQSLTLIATANQGSEATYESGFVIDKFPISRPNLTFSTLTVSNMSPEDSSIYLCSVGGDRGWGTEAFFGQGTRLTVV.

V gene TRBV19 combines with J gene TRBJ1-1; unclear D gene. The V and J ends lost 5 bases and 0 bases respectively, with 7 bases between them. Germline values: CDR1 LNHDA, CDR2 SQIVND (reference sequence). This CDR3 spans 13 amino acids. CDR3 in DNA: TGTGCCAGTAGTCCCTATATGAACACTGAAGCTTTCTTT. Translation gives CASSPYMNTEAFF.

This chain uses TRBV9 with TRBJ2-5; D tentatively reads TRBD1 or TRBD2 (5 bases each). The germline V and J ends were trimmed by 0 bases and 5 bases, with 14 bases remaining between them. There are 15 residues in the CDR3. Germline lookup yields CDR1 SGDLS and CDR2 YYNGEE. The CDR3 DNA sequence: TGTGCCAGCAGCGTAGGAGGTGGGGACCGCGAGACCCAGTACTTC. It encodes CASSVGGGDRETQYF. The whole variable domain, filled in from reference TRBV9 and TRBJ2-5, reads DSGVTQTPKHLITATGQRVTLRCSPRSGDLSVYWYQQSLDQGLQFLIQYYNGEERAKGNILERFSAQQFPDLHSELNLSSLELGDSALYFCASSVGGGDRETQYFGPGTRLLVL.

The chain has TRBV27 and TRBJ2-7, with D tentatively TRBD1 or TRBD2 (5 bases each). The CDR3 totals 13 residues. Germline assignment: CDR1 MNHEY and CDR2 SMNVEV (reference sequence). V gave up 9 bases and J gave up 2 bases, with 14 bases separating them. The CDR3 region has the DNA TGTGCCAGTGGTTTGGGGGTAACCTACGAGCAGTACTTC. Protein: CASGLGVTYEQYF.

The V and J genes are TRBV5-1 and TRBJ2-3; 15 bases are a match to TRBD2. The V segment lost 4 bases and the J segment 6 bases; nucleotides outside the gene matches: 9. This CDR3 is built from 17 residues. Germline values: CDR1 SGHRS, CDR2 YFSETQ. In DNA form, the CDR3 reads TGCGCCAGCAGCATTCTAGGACTAGCGGGAGGGCCGGATACGCAGTATTTT. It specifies CASSILGLAGGPDTQYF.